These 10 T cell receptor beta chains originate from one sample sequenced in a study of shared clonotypes between healthy human individuals. Method: immunoSEQ multiplex PCR; TCRdb's copy keeps in-frame clones and lacks some. The profile shows about 1.1 million clones, about 80% of them singletons. What was sequenced was memory CD4+ T cells from PBMCs. Regarding subset: CD45RA-negative fraction. These TCRs come from a young man in good health. Some clones in this sample may be carry-over from other donors' samples.

DNA for the CDR3: TGTGCCAGCAGCCCCGCGGGGGGGCTAAGGTACGAGCAGTACTTC. Residues: CASSPAGGLRYEQYF. The rearrangement joins TRBV28 to TRBJ2-7; 9 nucleotides align to TRBD2. The CDR3 sequence is 15 residues long. CDR1 MDHEN and CDR2 SYDVKM come from the germline V gene. V lost 6 bases and J lost 4; bases outside the gene matches: 10.

This clone was recorded a few times. The rearrangement uses TRBV30 and TRBJ1-2, with D possibly TRBD1 on 5 matching bases. The V end lost 0 bases, the J end lost 5 bases, and 10 bases lay between the germline ends. From germline, CDR1 is GTSNPN and CDR2 SVGIG (reference sequence). The CDR3 totals 13 residues. In DNA form, the CDR3 reads TGTGCCTGGAGTGTAGGACATTTGTATGGCTACACCTTC. Amino acid sequence: CAWSVGHLYGYTF.

The J gene is TRBJ2-5, the V gene TRBV6-6, with unresolved D. The germline gives CDR1 MNHNY, CDR2 SVGAGI (reference sequence). V was shortened by 7 bases and J by 3 bases, with 12 bases between the two germline ends. The CDR3 loop spans 13 amino acids. The DNA of the CDR3 is TGTGCCAGCATTCCCTCCACTGAAGAGACCCAGTACTTC. Protein product: CASIPSTEETQYF.

A remark on this clone: The same CDR3 can be traced to other DNA sequences in this sample. The chain carries TRBV2 and TRBJ1-1; tentatively, D is TRBD1 (5 bases). Germline CDR1 is SNHLY and CDR2 is FYNNEI. This CDR3 has 11 amino acids. V shed 6 bases and J shed 4 bases, with 6 bases lying between them. The DNA for the CDR3 is TGTGCCAGCAGGGGGACCACTGAAGCTTTCTTT. This gives the protein CASRGTTEAFF.

This clone was seen a single time. The chain uses TRBV11-2 and TRBJ2-7, with TRBD2 as a possible D gene (5 bases). The CDR3 is 13 amino acids. CDR1 is SGHAT, CDR2 FQNNGV, per germline. V was trimmed by 5 bases and J by 6 bases, leaving 14 bases between them. The CDR3 DNA follows: TGTGCCAGCAGCCTTACCCCGGGGTCCGAGCAGTACTTC. Its protein product is CASSLTPGSEQYF. Complete variable domain (other parts from reference TRBV11-2 and TRBJ2-7): EAGVAQSPRYKIIEKRQSVAFWCNPISGHATLYWYQQILGQGPKLLIQFQNNGVVDDSQLPKDRFSAERLKGVDSTLKIQPAKLEDSAVYLCASSLTPGSEQYFGPGTRLTVT.

The rearrangement uses TRBV29-1 and TRBJ2-1; 11 bases are shared with TRBD1. V gave up 7 bases and J gave up 7 bases; unmatched junction bases: 6. This CDR3 region has 13 residues. Per germline, CDR1 SQVTM and CDR2 ANQGSEA. The CDR3 loop is CSGYRDRGNEQFF. The CDR3 nucleotides are TGCAGCGGATACCGGGACAGGGGGAATGAGCAGTTCTTC.

As for this clone: This CDR3 is also generated by other DNA sequences in the sample. The genes are TRBV7-2 and TRBJ1-5; D unresolved. Trimming removed 1 base at V and 2 bases at J, with 6 bases between. The germline CDR1 and CDR2 sequences are SGHTA and FQGNSA. The CDR3 length is 14 residues. CDR3 DNA: TGTGCCAGCAGCTTAGTGGCAGGCAATCAGCCCCAGCATTTT. Its protein product is CASSLVAGNQPQHF.

This clone occurred once. J is TRBJ1-1 and V is TRBV11-2; D might be TRBD1 (5 bases). From germline, CDR1 is SGHAT and CDR2 FQNNGV. This CDR3 has 16 amino acids. The germline V and J ends were trimmed by 2 bases and 5 bases, with 18 bases remaining between them. The DNA of the CDR3 is TGTGCCAGCAGCTTACGGATGAAAGGGGCGAAAACTGAAGCTTTCTTT. The encoded protein is CASSLRMKGAKTEAFF.

This clone was picked up a small number of times. The V gene is TRBV18, the J gene TRBJ2-1, with D perhaps matching TRBD1 (6 bases). Germline CDR1 reads KGHSH; CDR2 reads LQKENI. CDR3 length: 14 amino acids. With 4 bases removed from V and 8 bases from J, the gap between germline ends came to 15 bases. The CDR3 DNA reads TGTGCCAGCTCACTATTAGGGGGTCTGGATGAGCAGTTCTTC. This translates into CASSLLGGLDEQFF.

CDR3 amino acids: CASSPWGAGNTGELFF. CDR3 DNA sequence: TGTGCCAGCAGCCCCTGGGGGGCAGGGAACACCGGGGAGCTGTTTTTT. The chain carries TRBV18 and TRBJ2-2; either TRBD1 or TRBD2 may supply D (6 bases each). V gave up 8 bases and J gave up 1 base, with 17 bases separating them. CDR1 and CDR2 from the germline V gene are KGHSH and LQKENI. CDR3 size: 16 residues.